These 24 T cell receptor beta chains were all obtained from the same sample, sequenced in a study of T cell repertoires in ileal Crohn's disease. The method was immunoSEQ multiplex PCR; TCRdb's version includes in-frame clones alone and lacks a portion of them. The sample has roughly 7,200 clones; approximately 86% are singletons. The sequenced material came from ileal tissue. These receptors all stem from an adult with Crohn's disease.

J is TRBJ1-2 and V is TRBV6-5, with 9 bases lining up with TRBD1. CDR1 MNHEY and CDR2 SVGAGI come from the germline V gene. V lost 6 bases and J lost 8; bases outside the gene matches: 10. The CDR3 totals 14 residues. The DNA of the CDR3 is TGTGCCAGCAGCCCACGGACAGGGGATCGGGGCTACACCTTC. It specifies CASSPRTGDRGYTF.

The CDR3 sequence: CAWSAYSGGRKSHEQYF. CDR3 sequence (DNA): TGTGCCTGGTCCGCGTATTCGGGCGGGAGAAAGTCCCACGAGCAGTACTTC. The J gene is TRBJ2-7, the V gene TRBV30; TRBD2 matches 7 bases. J lost 5 bases, V lost 5 bases, and 21 bases had no gene match. The CDR3 contains 17 residues. Germline CDR1 and CDR2: GTSNPN and SVGIG (reference sequence).

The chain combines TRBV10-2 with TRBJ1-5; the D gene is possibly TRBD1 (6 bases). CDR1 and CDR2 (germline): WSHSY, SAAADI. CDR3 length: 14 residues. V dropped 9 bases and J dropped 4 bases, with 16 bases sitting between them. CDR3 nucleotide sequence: TGCGCCAGTGCTCTCAGGGGAGAGAATCAGCCCCAGCATTTT. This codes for CASALRGENQPQHF.

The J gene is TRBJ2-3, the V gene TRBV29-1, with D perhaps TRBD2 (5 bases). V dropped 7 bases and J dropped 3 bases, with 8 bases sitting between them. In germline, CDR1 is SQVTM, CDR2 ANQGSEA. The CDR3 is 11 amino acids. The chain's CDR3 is CSGTRTDTQYF. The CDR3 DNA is TGCAGCGGAACTAGGACAGATACGCAGTATTTT.

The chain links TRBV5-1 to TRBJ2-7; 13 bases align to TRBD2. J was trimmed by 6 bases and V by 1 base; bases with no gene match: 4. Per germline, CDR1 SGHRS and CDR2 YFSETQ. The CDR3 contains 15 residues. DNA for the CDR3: TGCGCCAGCAGCTTGAGCGGACTAGCGGGAGCCGAGCAGTACTTC. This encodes CASSLSGLAGAEQYF.

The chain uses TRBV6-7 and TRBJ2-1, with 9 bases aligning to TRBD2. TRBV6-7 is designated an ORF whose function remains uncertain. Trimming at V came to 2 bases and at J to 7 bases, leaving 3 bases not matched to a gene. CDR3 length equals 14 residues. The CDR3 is CASSYTTSGNEQFF. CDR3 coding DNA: TGTGCCAGCAGTTACACCACTAGCGGGAATGAGCAGTTCTTC.

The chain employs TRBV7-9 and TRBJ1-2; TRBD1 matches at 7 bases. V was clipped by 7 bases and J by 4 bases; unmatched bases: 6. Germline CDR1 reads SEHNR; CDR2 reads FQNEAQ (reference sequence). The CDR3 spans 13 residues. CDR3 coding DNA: TGTGCCAGCACCGACAGGGAGGCCTATGGCTACACCTTC. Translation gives CASTDREAYGYTF.

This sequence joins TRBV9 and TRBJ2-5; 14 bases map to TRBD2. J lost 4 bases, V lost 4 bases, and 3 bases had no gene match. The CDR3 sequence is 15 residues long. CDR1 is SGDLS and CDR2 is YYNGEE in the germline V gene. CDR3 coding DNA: TGTGCCAGCAGCATGGGACTAGCGGGAGTAGAGACCCAGTACTTC. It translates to CASSMGLAGVETQYF.

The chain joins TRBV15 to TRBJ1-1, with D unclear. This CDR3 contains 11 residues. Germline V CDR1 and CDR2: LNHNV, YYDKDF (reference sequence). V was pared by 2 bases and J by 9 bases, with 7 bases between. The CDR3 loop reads CATSRREKAFF. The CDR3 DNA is TGTGCCACCAGCAGAAGAGAGAAAGCTTTCTTT.

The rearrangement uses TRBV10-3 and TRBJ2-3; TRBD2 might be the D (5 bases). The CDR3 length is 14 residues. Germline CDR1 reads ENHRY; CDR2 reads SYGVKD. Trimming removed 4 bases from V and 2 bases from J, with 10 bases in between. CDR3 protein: CAISGGGLTDTQYF. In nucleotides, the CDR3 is TGTGCCATCAGTGGTGGCGGACTCACAGATACGCAGTATTTT.

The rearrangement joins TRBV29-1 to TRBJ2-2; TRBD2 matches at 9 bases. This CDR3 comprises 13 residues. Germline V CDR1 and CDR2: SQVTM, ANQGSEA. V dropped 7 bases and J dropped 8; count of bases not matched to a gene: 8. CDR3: CSGRTSAAGELFF. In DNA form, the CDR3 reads TGCAGCGGCCGGACTAGCGCCGCTGGGGAGCTGTTTTTT.

In DNA, the CDR3 is TGTGCCAGCAGCCGACAAGCTGGGCACGGCTACGAGCAGTACTTC. Its translation: CASSRQAGHGYEQYF. V gene TRBV7-2 combines with J gene TRBJ2-7, with D uncertain. V lost 5 bases to trimming and J lost 3 bases, with 17 bases between them. This CDR3 comprises 15 residues. The germline V gene has CDR1 SGHTA and CDR2 FQGNSA.

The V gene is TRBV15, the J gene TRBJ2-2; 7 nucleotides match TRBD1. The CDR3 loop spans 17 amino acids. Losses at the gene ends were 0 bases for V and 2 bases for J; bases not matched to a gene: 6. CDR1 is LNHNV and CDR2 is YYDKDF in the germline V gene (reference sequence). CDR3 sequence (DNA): TGTGCCACCAGCAGAGATATGGCAGGGGGAAACACCGGGGAGCTGTTTTTT. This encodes CATSRDMAGGNTGELFF.

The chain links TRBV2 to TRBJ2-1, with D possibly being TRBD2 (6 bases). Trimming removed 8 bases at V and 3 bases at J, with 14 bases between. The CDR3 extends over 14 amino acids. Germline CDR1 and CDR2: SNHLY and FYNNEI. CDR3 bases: TGTGCCAGCCGGGCGGGACCCGGCTACAATGAGCAGTTCTTC. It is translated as CASRAGPGYNEQFF. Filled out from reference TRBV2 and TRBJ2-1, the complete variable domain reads EPEVTQTPSHQVTQMGQEVILRCVPISNHLYFYWYRQILGQKVEFLVSFYNNEISEKSEIFDDQFSVERPDGSNFTLKIRSTKLEDSAMYFCASRAGPGYNEQFFGPGTRLTVL.

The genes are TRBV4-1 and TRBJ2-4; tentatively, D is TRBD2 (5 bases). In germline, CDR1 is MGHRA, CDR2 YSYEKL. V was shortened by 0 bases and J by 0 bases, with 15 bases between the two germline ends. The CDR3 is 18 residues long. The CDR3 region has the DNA TGCGCCAGCAGCCAAGATCTTTGGGCAGGAGGAGCCAAAAACATTCAGTACTTC. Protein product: CASSQDLWAGGAKNIQYF.

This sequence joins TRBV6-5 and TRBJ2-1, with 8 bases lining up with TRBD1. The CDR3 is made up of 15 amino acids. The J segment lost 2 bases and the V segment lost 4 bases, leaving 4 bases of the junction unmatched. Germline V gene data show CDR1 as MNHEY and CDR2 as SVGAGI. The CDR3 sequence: CASSSPTGAYNEQFF. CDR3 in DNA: TGTGCCAGCAGTTCCCCGACAGGGGCCTACAATGAGCAGTTCTTC.

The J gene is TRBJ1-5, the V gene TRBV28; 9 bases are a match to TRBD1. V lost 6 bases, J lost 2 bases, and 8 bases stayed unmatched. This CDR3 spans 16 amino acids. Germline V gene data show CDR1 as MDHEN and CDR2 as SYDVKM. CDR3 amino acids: CASRPGTGRRNQPQHF. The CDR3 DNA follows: TGTGCCAGCAGACCTGGGACAGGGAGGCGCAATCAGCCCCAGCATTTT. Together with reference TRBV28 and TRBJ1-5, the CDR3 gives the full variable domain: DVKVTQSSRYLVKRTGEKVFLECVQDMDHENMFWYRQDPGLGLRLIYFSYDVKMKEKGDIPEGYSVSREKKERFSLILESASTNQTSMYLCASRPGTGRRNQPQHFGDGTRLSIL.

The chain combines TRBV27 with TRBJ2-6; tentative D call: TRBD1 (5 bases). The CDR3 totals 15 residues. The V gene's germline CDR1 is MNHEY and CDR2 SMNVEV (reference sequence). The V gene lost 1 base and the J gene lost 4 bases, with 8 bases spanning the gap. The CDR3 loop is CASSLLGAGANVLTF. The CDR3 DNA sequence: TGTGCCAGCAGTTTATTAGGGGCCGGGGCCAACGTCCTGACTTTC.

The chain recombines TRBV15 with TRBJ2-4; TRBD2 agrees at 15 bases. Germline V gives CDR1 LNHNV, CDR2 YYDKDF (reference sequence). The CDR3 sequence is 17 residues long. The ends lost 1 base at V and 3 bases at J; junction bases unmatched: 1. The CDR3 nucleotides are TGTGCCACCAGCAGAGCGGGACTAGCGGGAGGCAAAAACATTCAGTACTTC. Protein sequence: CATSRAGLAGGKNIQYF.

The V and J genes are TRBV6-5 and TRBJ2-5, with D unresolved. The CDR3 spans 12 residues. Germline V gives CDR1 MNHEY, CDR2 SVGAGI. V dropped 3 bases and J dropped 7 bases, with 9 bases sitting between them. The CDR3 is CASSYSGLTQYF. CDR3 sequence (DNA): TGTGCCAGCAGTTATTCCGGTTTGACCCAGTACTTC.

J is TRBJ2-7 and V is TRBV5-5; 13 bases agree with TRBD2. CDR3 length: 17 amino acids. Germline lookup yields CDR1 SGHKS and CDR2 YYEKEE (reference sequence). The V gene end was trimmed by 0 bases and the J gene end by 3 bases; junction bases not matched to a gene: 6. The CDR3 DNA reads TGTGCCAGCAGCTTGGCTTTTACTAGCGGGAGGGGCTACGAGCAGTACTTC. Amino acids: CASSLAFTSGRGYEQYF.

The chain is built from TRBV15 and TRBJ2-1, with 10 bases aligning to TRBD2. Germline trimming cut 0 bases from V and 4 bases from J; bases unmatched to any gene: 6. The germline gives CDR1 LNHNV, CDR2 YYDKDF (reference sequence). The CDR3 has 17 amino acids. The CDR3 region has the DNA TGTGCCACCAGCAGAGATGGAGCGGGAGGGTCGTACAATGAGCAGTTCTTC. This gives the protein CATSRDGAGGSYNEQFF.

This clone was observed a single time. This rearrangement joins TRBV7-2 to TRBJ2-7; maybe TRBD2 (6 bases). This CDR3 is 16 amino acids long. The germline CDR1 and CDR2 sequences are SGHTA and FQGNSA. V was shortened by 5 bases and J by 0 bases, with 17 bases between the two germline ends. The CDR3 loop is CASSPSSGLTSYEQYF. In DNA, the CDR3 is TGTGCCAGCAGCCCCTCGAGCGGGTTAACCTCCTACGAGCAGTACTTC. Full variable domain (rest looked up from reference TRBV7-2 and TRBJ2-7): GAGVSQSPSNKVTEKGKDVELRCDPISGHTALYWYRQSLGQGLEFLIYFQGNSAPDKSGLPSDRFSAERTGGSVSTLTIQRTQQEDSAVYLCASSPSSGLTSYEQYFGPGTRLTVT.

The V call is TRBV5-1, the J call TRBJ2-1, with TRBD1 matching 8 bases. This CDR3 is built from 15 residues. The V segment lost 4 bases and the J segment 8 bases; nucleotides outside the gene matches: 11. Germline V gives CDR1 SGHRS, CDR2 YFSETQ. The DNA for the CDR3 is TGCGCCAGCAGCCCTGACAGGGGTCTGTTTGATGAGCAGTTCTTC. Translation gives CASSPDRGLFDEQFF.